A single sample gave rise to the 5 T cell receptor beta chains below, sequenced in a study of radiotherapy plus CTLA-4 blockade in lung cancer. Sequencing was performed with immunoSEQ multiplex PCR; in TCRdb, only in-frame clones are kept and a portion is missing. The sample holds 60,000 to 65,000 clones; 70% to 85% are singletons and the top ten take about 4.5%. The specimen comprised peripheral blood, sampled from a patient treated with radiotherapy plus ipilimumab. Receptors originate from a human donor with non-small cell lung cancer who had a complete response to radiotherapy plus ipilimumab.

The V gene is TRBV15, the J gene TRBJ1-1; D remains unclear. Germline V CDR1 and CDR2: LNHNV, YYDKDF (reference sequence). V lost 5 bases and J 0 bases, leaving 7 bases between the germline ends. The CDR3 extends over 13 amino acids. In DNA form, the CDR3 reads TGTGCCACCAGCGGGGAGGTGAACACTGAAGCTTTCTTT. Its translation is CATSGEVNTEAFF.

The rearrangement uses TRBV30 and TRBJ1-1, with D unclear. Germline V gene lookup returns CDR1 GTSNPN and CDR2 SVGIG (reference sequence). The CDR3 has 14 amino acids. V lost 0 bases to trimming and J lost 1 base, with 9 bases between them. CDR3 protein: CAWSVPNRNTEAFF. CDR3 nucleotide sequence: TGTGCCTGGAGTGTCCCAAACAGGAACACTGAAGCTTTCTTT.

The rearrangement joins TRBV11-1 to TRBJ2-7; D is perhaps TRBD1 or TRBD2 (5 bases each). The CDR3 loop spans 14 amino acids. V was pared by 7 bases and J by 0 bases, with 13 bases between. Germline lookup yields CDR1 SGHAT and CDR2 FQDESV (reference sequence). The CDR3 is CASTLGPSSYEQYF. CDR3 nucleotide sequence: TGTGCCAGCACCCTGGGACCGAGCTCCTACGAGCAGTACTTC.

V and J are TRBV5-4 and TRBJ2-4; weak D call: TRBD2 (7 bases). CDR3 length equals 15 residues. V dropped 4 bases and J dropped 0 bases, with 11 bases sitting between them. CDR1 and CDR2 (germline): SGHNT, YYREEE (reference sequence). The CDR3 loop reads CASSRGGLAKNIQYF. CDR3 in DNA: TGTGCCAGCAGCAGGGGGGGCTTAGCCAAAAACATTCAGTACTTC.

This chain joins TRBV21-1 and TRBJ2-7. TRBV21-1 is a pseudogene locus. The CDR3 has 12 residues. CDR3 amino acids: CASIGYFYEQYV. The CDR3 DNA reads TGTGCCAGCATCGGTTACTTCTACGAGCAGTACGTC.